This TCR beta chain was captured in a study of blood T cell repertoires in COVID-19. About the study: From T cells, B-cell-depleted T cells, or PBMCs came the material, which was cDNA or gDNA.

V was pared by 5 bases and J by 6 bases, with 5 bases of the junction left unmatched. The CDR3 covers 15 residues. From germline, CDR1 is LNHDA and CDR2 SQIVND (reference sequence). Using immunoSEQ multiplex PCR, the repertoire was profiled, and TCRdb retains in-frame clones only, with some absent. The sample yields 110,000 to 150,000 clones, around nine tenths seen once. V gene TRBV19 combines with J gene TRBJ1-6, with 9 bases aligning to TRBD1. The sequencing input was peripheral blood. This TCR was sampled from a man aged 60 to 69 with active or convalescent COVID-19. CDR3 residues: CASSPQGAGNSPLHF. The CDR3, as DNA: TGTGCCAGTAGTCCACAGGGGGCAGGTAATTCACCCCTCCACTTT.